This TCR beta chain was observed in a study of T cell repertoires in cytomegalovirus infection. Whole-study context: Both recently identified HLA-C-restricted and well-studied HLA-B-restricted CMV epitopes were used in the study. Public TCR beta signatures marked donors with CMV infection and the matching HLA. Findings of the study overall: HLA-C-restricted CMV-specific TCR beta clonotypes prevailed in the ex vivo response. Cumulative public TCR beta family frequency identified CMV carriers with the relevant HLA.

In its sample, this clonotype was seen a few times. Its antigen is not identified. V was trimmed by 0 bases and J by 6 bases, leaving 9 bases between them. This CDR3 is built from 13 residues. Germline V gene data show CDR1 as SGHTA and CDR2 as FQGTGA. Each CDR3 protein gets one entry after TCRdb re-called the reads with MiXCR. This table holds more than 85,000 distinct CDR3 sequences, about 28% found once. The chain joins TRBV7-3 to TRBJ2-7, with D perhaps matching TRBD2 (6 bases). This TCR derives from a human donor in good health (CMV status not recorded). Some clones in this sample may be carry-over from other donors' samples. This specimen consisted of CD8+ T cells from cultured PBMCs, obtained from culture after CMV antigen stimulation. CDR3 coding DNA: TGTGCCAGCAGCTTAACCGGGGGAGTCGAGCAGTACTTC. It specifies CASSLTGGVEQYF.